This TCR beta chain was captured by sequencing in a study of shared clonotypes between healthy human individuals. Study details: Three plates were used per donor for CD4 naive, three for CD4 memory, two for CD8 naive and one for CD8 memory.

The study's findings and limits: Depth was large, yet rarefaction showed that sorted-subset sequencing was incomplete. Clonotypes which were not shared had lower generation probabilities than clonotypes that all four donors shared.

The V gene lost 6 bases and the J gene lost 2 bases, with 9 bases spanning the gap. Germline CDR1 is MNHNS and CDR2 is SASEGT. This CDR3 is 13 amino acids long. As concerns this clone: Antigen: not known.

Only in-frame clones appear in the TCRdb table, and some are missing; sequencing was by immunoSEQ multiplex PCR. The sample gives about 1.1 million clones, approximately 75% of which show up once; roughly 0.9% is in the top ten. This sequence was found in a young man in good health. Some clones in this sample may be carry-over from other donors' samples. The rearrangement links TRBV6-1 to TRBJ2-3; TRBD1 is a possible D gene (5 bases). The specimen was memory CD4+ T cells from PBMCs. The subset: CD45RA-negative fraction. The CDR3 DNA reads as TGTGCCAGCAGGAAGGGGCCCACAGATACGCAGTATTTT. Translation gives CASRKGPTDTQYF.